This TCR beta chain comes out of a study of blood T cell repertoires in COVID-19. Study in general: Sources were T cells, B-cell-depleted T cells, or PBMCs; the material itself was cDNA or gDNA.

Germline-derived CDR1 and CDR2 are SGHKS and YYEKEE (reference sequence). CDR3 length equals 15 residues. Germline trimming cut 3 bases from V and 8 bases from J; bases unmatched to any gene: 8. Generated by immunoSEQ multiplex PCR, the TCRdb table keeps only in-frame clones and is missing some. The sample shows some 300,000 clones, around 87% of them seen only once. Participant ages covered about 18 to 90 years across 25 or so US areas. The V and J genes are TRBV5-5 and TRBJ1-4; TRBD1 aligns across 9 bases. This receptor was obtained from a young woman with acute COVID-19. The sequenced sample consisted of PBMCs or T cells enriched from blood (not recorded which). CDR3 loop: CASSSDRGWEEKLFF. CDR3 coding DNA: TGTGCCAGCAGCTCGGACAGGGGTTGGGAAGAAAAACTGTTTTTT.